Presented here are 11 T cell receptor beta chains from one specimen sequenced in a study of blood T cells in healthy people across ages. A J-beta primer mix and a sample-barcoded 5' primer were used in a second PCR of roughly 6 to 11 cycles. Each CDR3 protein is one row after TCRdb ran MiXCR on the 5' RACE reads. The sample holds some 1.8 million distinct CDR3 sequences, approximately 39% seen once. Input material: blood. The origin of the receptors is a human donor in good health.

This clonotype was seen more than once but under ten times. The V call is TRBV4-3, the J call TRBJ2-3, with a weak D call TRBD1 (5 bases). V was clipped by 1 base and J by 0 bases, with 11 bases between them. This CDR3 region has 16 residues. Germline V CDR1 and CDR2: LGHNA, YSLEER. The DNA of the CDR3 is TGCGCCAGCAGCCAAGGTCAGGGAATTAGCACAGATACGCAGTATTTT. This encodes CASSQGQGISTDTQYF.

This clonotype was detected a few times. CDR3 DNA: TGCAGCGTTGAAATTGAGTGGTATGGCTACACCTTC. Translation: CSVEIEWYGYTF. The chain couples TRBV29-1 to TRBJ1-2; D not resolved. The CDR3 runs to 12 residues. Germline V gene data show CDR1 as SQVTM and CDR2 as ANQGSEA. Between the trimmed V and J ends, which lost 2 bases and 5 bases, there was a span of 9 bases. The whole variable domain, remainder taken from reference TRBV29-1 and TRBJ1-2, is SAVISQKPSRDICQRGTSLTIQCQVDSQVTMMFWYRQQPGQSLTLIATANQGSEATYESGFVIDKFPISRPNLTFSTLTVSNMSPEDSSIYLCSVEIEWYGYTFGSGTRLTVV.

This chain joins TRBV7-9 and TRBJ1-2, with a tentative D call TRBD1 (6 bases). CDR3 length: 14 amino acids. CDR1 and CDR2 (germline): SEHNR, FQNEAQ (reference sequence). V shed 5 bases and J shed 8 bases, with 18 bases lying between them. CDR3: CASSAGQQEVGYTF. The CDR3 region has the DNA TGTGCCAGCAGCGCAGGACAGCAGGAGGTCGGCTACACCTTC.

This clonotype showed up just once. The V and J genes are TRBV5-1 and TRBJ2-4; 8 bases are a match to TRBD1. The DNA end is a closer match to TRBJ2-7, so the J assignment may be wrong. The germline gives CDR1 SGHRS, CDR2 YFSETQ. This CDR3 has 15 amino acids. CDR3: CASSPQGQASYEQYF. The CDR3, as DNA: TGCGCCAGCAGCCCTCAGGGACAGGCTTCCTACGAGCAGTACTTC.

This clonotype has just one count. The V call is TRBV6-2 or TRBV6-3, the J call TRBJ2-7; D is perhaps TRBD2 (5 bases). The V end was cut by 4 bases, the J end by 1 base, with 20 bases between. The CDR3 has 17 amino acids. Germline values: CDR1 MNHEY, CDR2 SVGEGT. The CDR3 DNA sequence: TGTGCCAGCAGTTCCCAGTGGGCGGGCGAGCGATCCTACGAGCAGTACTTC. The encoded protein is CASSSQWAGERSYEQYF.

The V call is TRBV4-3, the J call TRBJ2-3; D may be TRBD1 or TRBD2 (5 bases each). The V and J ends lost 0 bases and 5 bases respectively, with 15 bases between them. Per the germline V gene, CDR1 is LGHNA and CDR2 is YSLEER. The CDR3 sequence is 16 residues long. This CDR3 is CASSQDARGVGDTQYF. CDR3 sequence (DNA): TGCGCCAGCAGCCAAGATGCTCGAGGGGTTGGAGATACGCAGTATTTT.

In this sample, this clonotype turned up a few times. CDR3 coding DNA: TGCGCCAGCAGCCAAGTCGGACATTCGGACTATGGCTACACCTTC. Amino acid sequence: CASSQVGHSDYGYTF. The rearrangement joins TRBV4-1 to TRBJ1-2, with TRBD1 as a possible D gene (5 bases). There are 15 residues in the CDR3. Between the trimmed V and J ends, which lost 1 base and 3 bases, there was a span of 12 bases. The germline CDR1 and CDR2 sequences are MGHRA and YSYEKL.

The CDR3 DNA is TGTGCCATCAGTGAGTCGGGAACGACCTACGAGCAGTACGTC. Protein: CAISESGTTYEQYV. The chain carries TRBV10-3 and TRBJ2-7, with no clear D. The CDR3 has 14 amino acids. V lost 0 bases and J lost 2, with 8 bases in between. Germline lookup yields CDR1 ENHRY and CDR2 SYGVKD.

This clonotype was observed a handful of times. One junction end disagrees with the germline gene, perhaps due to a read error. The CDR3 reads CASSLGVYTQYF. CDR3 coding DNA: TGTGCCAGCAGTTTAGGAGTATATACGCAGTATTTT. The chain employs TRBV11-3 and TRBJ2-3; D remains unclear. This CDR3 spans 12 amino acids. Germline CDR1 and CDR2: SGHNT and YENEEA.

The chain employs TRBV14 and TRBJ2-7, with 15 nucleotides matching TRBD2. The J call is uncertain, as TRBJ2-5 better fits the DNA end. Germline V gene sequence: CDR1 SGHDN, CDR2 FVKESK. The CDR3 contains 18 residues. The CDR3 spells CASSPLGLAGGLKETQYF. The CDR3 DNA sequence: TGTGCCAGCAGCCCACTCGGACTAGCGGGGGGGCTGAAGGAGACCCAGTACTTC.

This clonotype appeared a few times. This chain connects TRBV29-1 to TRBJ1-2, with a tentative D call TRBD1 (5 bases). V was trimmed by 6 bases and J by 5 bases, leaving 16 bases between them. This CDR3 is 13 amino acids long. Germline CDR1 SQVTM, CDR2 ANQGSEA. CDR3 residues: CSVTTVGLYGYTF. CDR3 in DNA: TGCAGCGTGACCACAGTGGGACTATATGGCTACACCTTC.